The T cell receptor (beta chain) under discussion was sequenced for a study of CD4+ T cells in melanoma (dated by TCRdb to 2022 to 2024). A note on the overall study: The study examined neoantigen-specific CD4+ T cells in human melanoma.

V was cut back by 5 bases and J by 4 bases, leaving a gap of 8 bases between them. According to the germline V gene, CDR1 reads SNHLY and CDR2 reads FYNNEI. The CDR3 measures 12 amino acids from cysteine to phenylalanine. Of all the DNA, just the CDR3 is kept, 36 bases in frame from base 1. This clone is considered medium-sized (0.01 to 0.1%). The antigen it recognizes is unknown. No qualities accompany the bases; no much larger clone lies one base away. What the work shows at the level of the full study, not this receptor alone: The report described a correlation between neoantigen-specific CD4+ T cells and the function of CD8+ T cells, macrophages and B cells. Diverse differentiation states were reported to be shown by neoantigen-specific CD4+ T cells in melanoma.

The library came from the immunoSEQ multiplex PCR assay. The source is immuneACCESS, and TCRdb retained only in-frame sequences with V and J called. Part of the clones is not carried over; for the studies checked, unresolved V genes explain less than half of this, and the remainder is unexplained. This sample gives about 10,000 clones in total; 50% to 75% of them show up just once. Clones ranked in the top ten supply more than 10% of the sample. Donors were patients with melanoma. Sequencing was carried out using cells from a culture (not recorded whether cultured in vitro). The sequence was obtained from a human donor with melanoma. Recombination joined TRBV2 with TRBJ1-1; the D gene identity is not certain. The DNA is as follows: TGTGCCAGCAGTCTAGGACCCACTGAAGCTTTCTTT. This translates into CASSLGPTEAFF.